This T cell receptor beta chain is drawn from a study of vaccination effects on CD4 cells after COVID-19. Study context: Samples collected post-vaccine were obtained a median of 72 days after the second dose.

Germline-derived CDR1 and CDR2 are SGHRS and YFSETQ. The CDR3 is 13 residues long. Trimming removed 7 bases from V and 7 bases from J, with 12 bases in between. The table came from immunoSEQ multiplex PCR; TCRdb's copy has only in-frame clones and leaves some out. This table has approximately 28,000 clones, over 70% appearing once. Viral peptide pool expansion of antigen-specific CD4+ T cells preceded sequencing in the ViraFEST assay. Culture proceeded for about 11 days, and CD4+ T cells were then isolated. Each participant was administered two doses of either the BNT162b2 or the mRNA-1273 vaccine. Vaccinated recipients, who were negative for nucleocapsid antibodies, had no history of SARS-CoV-2 infection. In culture with around 10 IU/ml IL-2 and around 10 ug/ml peptides, PBMC were grown at 1.5 million to 2 million per well. Of note for this clone: Its antigen is unidentified.

The sample consisted of CD4+ T cells from PBMCs cultured with HCoV-229E spike peptides, taken after COVID-19 vaccination. The chain links TRBV5-1 to TRBJ1-6; D not resolved. This TCR derives from a human donor who received a COVID-19 vaccine. The chain's CDR3 is CASQEGGNSPLHF. The CDR3 DNA is TGCGCCAGCCAGGAGGGCGGAAATTCACCCCTCCACTTT.